This TCR beta chain came from a study of vaccination effects on CD4 cells after COVID-19. The CDR3 length is 13 residues. The V end was cut by 3 bases, the J end by 10 bases, with 14 bases between. Germline CDR1 and CDR2: MNHNS and SASEGT. Concerning this clone itself: As yet, its antigen is unknown.

Using viral peptide pools, the ViraFEST assay grew out antigen-specific CD4+ T cells prior to sequencing. The authors isolated CD4+ T cells after around 10 days of culture. Nucleocapsid antibodies stayed negative before and after vaccination, showing no earlier SARS-CoV-2 infection. Sequencing was performed with immunoSEQ multiplex PCR; in TCRdb, only in-frame clones are kept and a portion is missing. The sample includes about 68,000 clones, 80% of them seen just once. V gene TRBV6-1 combines with J gene TRBJ2-3, with D possibly matching TRBD1 (5 bases). This TCR came from a human donor who received a COVID-19 vaccine. The sequencing here drew on CD4+ T cells from PBMCs cultured with SARS-CoV-2 spike peptides, taken before COVID-19 vaccination. CDR3 loop: CASSETTSRAQYF. DNA for the CDR3: TGTGCCAGCAGTGAGACCACCAGCAGGGCGCAGTATTTT.